This record covers a single T cell receptor (beta chain). This clone's antigen is unknown. Per-nucleotide qualities are absent, and no much larger clonotype sits a single base away. The cohort consisted of more than 650 healthy bone marrow donors. Cohort members were all nominally healthy when sampled, although unrecorded immune exposures were likely present. The donor was CMV seropositive and belonged to the group of about 290 seropositive cohort members. A peripheral blood sample was collected from each donor, and TCR beta sequencing was performed on peripheral blood mononuclear cells. Genomic DNA was extracted from the blood cell samples with the Qiagen DNeasy Blood Extraction Kit. Libraries were constructed by the immunoSEQ multiplex PCR assay. For the multiplex PCR, a mixture combining 60 forward primers for TCR Vbeta segments and 13 reverse primers for TCR Jbeta segments was used. The CDR3 region of rearranged TCR beta genes was amplified from genomic DNA with a multiplex PCR assay. The amplified TCR beta libraries were sequenced on the Illumina HiSeq System as 87-base-pair reads. The original pipeline was this. A later analysis tallied 75 million to 95 million unique TCR beta chains across the 666 repertoires, and around 9.9 million of those chains were shared by two or more donors. A nearest-neighbor algorithm error-corrected the raw reads and collapsed the reads into unique sequences, merging closely related sequences to remove PCR and sequencing errors. Alignment of CDR3 sequences to IMGT reference sequences was used to assign V, D and J gene segments. For a sequence to be retained, a match of at least six nucleotides was required to both a V gene segment and a J gene segment. A rearrangement counted as productive if the CDR3 had no stop codons and remained in frame with V and J, and every other rearrangement counted as non-productive. CDR3 was defined according to IMGT convention as the region running from the second conserved V-encoded cysteine to the conserved J-encoded phenylalanine. Sequences without an unambiguous match to a single V gene segment were excluded from the earlier analysis of about 640 of the donors. In an earlier analysis of approximately 560 of the donors, a V segment was called functional when productive rearrangements were above 56.7%, and segregating when the standard deviation between donors exceeded 5%. A statistical classification framework was built for diagnosing cytomegalovirus status from the catalog of TCR beta chain sequences. A later analysis assigned V and J genes by comparing TCR nucleotide sequences with IMGT/GENE-DB human TR gene sequences. A later analysis assigned CDR3 sequences and most-parsimonious VDJ recombination scenarios with the TCRdist pipeline. A later analysis defined each TCR beta chain by its CDR3 amino acid sequence plus V-gene family, and excluded reads lacking a unique V-gene family. As a way to deal with suspected cross-contamination and a sequencing artifact, a later analysis dropped 500 to 700 nucleotide sequences that were highly shared and had low generation probability. For each public chain, a later analysis derived a clonal expansion index from normalized ranks of inferred template counts within each repertoire. A later analysis computed generation probabilities with a VDJ recombination model fitted to out-of-frame rearrangements, and checked the results against IGoR. In a later analysis, TCR-TCR, TCR-HLA and TCR-CMV co-occurrence was scored with hypergeometric tests, and a repertoire-size bias correction was applied to TCR pairs. In a later analysis, false discovery rates were estimated by permuting HLA or CMV assignments 20 times. In a later analysis, co-occurring TCRs were grouped using DBSCAN, with TCRdist sequence similarity added in when clustering inside HLA-allele-positive subsets. For co-occurrence clustering, repertoires with fewer than 30,000 or more than 120,000 public chains were excluded, along with roughly 5 repertoires with anomalous nucleotide sharing. Imported from immuneACCESS, the table was reduced by TCRdb to in-frame sequences with V and J called. These copies leave out some clones; in studies compared against another copy, an unresolved V gene accounts for under half, and the cause of the remainder is not known. The V and J calls and the clone size are those of that table, but D and trimming were determined from the DNA. Across this sample there are some 120,000 clones, with approximately 80% seen only once. 11% of the sample comes from the top ten.

These data come from a study of cytomegalovirus exposure and HLA in healthy donors (dated by TCRdb to the late 2010s). Study-wide context: According to an earlier analysis of several hundred of the donors, about 170 million T cells yielded 90 million to 140 million unique TCR beta sequences and around 280 Gb of sequence data. Rather than using new phenotypic data, the later analysis identified candidate immune exposures from TCR beta sequences and from how often those sequences occurred across donors. All discovery cohort repertoires had been generated on a single sequencing platform. To predict cytomegalovirus infection status, the study combined high-throughput TCR immunosequencing, statistical association of individual TCRs with disease status, and machine learning. Roughly 5 DR-DQ haplotypes were treated as single units for association and clustering because of strong linkage in the cohort. Among the roughly 370 genotyped donors, about 85% belonged to the genetic ancestry cluster associated with self-reported Caucasian donors. Typing coverage varied by locus: about 620-630 donors for A, B, C, DRB1 and DQB1; roughly 510 for DQA1; nearly 610 for DPA1; about 450 for DPB1. On average, roughly 250,000 unique TCR beta nucleotide sequences were sequenced per donor among about 400 genotyped donors of the cohort, with about 19% of those sequences being non-productive. Besides the first cohort of 666 subjects, a separate validation cohort made up of 120 different subjects was used. To study patterns of TCR occurrence, a later analysis re-analyzed previously published TCR beta repertoires from around 660 donors and added high-resolution HLA genotyping. The study used immunosequencing to profile the T cell repertoires of around 600 subjects and linked those repertoires to cytomegalovirus serostatus. Donor age, sex, ethnicity and CMV serostatus were collected together with the repertoire data. The aim of the study was to test whether cataloging public T cell receptors could identify signatures of past pathogen exposure. HLA typing covered class I and class II loci at four-digit resolution. An early release that covered 640 HLA-typed donors contained around 330 gigabases of sequencing data and 75 million to 100 million unique TCR sequences. An earlier analysis of some 600 of the donors applied high-throughput TCR beta sequencing to assess whether each TCR beta V gene segment acted as functional or pseudogenic. Genome-wide SNP genotypes for about 65% of the 666 donors were used in a later genetic analysis, which treated that subset as a discovery cohort.

V drops 1 base and J drops 3 bases, leaving 25 bases in between. The CDR3 covers 19 residues, taking in both the cysteine and the phenylalanine. Just CDR3 DNA is preserved here, 57 bases in frame from base 1. The germline V gene yields MRHNA for CDR1 and SNTAGT for CDR2. Study-wide conclusions, independent of this receptor: A cluster of highly shared sequence variants was judged likely to represent a technical artifact of the sequencing pipeline. The study gave a list of 150 to 200 TCR beta chains associated with cytomegalovirus. According to a later analysis, parvovirus B19, influenza, CMV and Epstein-Barr virus appeared linked to several top co-occurrence clusters. Because the 87-base-pair reads could not distinguish some IMGT-functional V segments, including TRBV6-2 and TRBV6-3, those segments were excluded. The classifier was reported to diagnose cytomegalovirus status with high specificity and sensitivity in both the original and validation cohorts. A few of the identified cytomegalovirus-associated TCR beta chains were confirmed in vitro to be specific for cytomegalovirus antigens. A further reported finding was that TCR beta sequences accurately predicted the HLA-A and HLA-B alleles for most subjects in the first cohort. Immune exposure information for the cohort was limited to CMV serostatus. An earlier analysis of some 560 of the donors showed that most TCR beta V segments appeared in productive rearrangements either about 90% or about 30% of the time, which broadly matched IMGT annotations. HLA typing was unavailable for some donors at each locus, so association tests used only the typed subset. Because counts were too low, more than 15 rarely observed V segments, including chromosome 9 orphons, were excluded from the earlier analysis of several hundred of the donors. A later analysis associated 16,951 TCR beta sequences with specific HLA alleles at a false discovery rate of 0.05. According to the authors, the approach could potentially be generalized to other disease states and immunological phenotypes. A later analysis found that HLA-associated TCR beta chains were more clonally expanded and had lower generation probabilities than equally common non-associated chains. Only TCR beta chains were sequenced in this cohort, and the absence of alpha or paired-chain data limited detectable features. Most TCR sequences were seen in very few donors, while some public TCRs were found in many individuals. Correlated functional status among segregating V segments might reflect linkage disequilibrium, but an unknown experimental factor could not be ruled out. An association between a missense DCLRE1C variant and V-gene and J-gene trimming of TCR beta chains was found in a later genetic analysis and replicated in an independent cohort. The presence/absence analyses assumed that sequencing depth was roughly uniform across donors, and that assumption may not be true. In a later genetic analysis, fewer N-insertions in productive TCRs were reported among donors in an Asian-associated ancestry cluster than the roughly 710-donor mean. Most CMV-associated TCR beta chains appeared to be HLA-restricted in a later analysis, and the HLA associations seemed to be driven largely by CMV exposure. In a later analysis, the rate of TCR association differed among HLA loci, with DRB1 alleles having the most associated TCRs and HLA-C alleles having the fewest. When HLA alleles, especially DR and DQ, strongly co-occurred, TCR associations were difficult to assign to individual alleles.

The TCR comes from a man in his forties in good health and CMV-seropositive. The sample was PBMCs. The V gene is TRBV6-4 and the J gene is TRBJ2-7, and perhaps TRBD1 as D gene, on 6 matching bases. The DNA sequence reads TGTGCCAGCAGTGACTTCCCAAAAACTAGGACAGCCTTTGTCTACGAGCAGTACTTC. Its translation is CASSDFPKTRTAFVYEQYF.